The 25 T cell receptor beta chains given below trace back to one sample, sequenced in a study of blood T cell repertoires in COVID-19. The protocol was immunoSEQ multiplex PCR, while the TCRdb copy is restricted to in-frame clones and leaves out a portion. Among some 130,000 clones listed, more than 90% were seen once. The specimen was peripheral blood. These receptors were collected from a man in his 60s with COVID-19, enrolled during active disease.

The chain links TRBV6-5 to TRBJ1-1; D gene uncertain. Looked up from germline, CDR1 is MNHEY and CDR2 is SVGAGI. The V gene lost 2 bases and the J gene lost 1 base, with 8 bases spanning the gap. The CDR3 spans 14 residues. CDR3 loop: CASSYPPGNTEAFF. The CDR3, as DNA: TGTGCCAGCAGTTACCCGCCGGGGAACACTGAAGCTTTCTTT.

CDR3: CASSPRWESDTQYF. As DNA, the CDR3 is TGTGCCAGCAGCCCCCGTTGGGAGTCGGATACGCAGTATTTT. The V call is TRBV7-8, the J call TRBJ2-3; a weak D match, TRBD2 (5 bases). Per the germline V gene, CDR1 is SGHVS and CDR2 is FQNEAQ. Trimming removed 5 bases from V and 6 bases from J, with 15 bases in between. The CDR3 is made up of 14 amino acids.

This chain's CDR3 is CASSPGADTIYF. CDR3 nucleotide sequence: TGTGCCAGCTCACCAGGAGCGGACACCATATATTTT. The rearrangement uses TRBV18 and TRBJ1-3; D unclear. From germline, CDR1 is KGHSH and CDR2 LQKENI. The V gene lost 2 bases and the J gene lost 8 bases, with 7 bases spanning the gap. The CDR3 contains 12 residues.

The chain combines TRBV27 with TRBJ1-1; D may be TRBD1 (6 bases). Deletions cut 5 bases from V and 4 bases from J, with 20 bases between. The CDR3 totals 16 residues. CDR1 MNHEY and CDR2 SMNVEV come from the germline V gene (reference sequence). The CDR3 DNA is TGTGCCAGCAGTCCACTTTTAGGGGGTCGAGGCACTGAAGCTTTCTTT. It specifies CASSPLLGGRGTEAFF.

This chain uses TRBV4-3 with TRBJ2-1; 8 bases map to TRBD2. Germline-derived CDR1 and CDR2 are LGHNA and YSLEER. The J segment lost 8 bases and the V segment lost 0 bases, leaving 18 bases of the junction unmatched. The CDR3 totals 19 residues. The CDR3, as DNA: TGCGCCAGCAGCCAAGATCTTAGCGGGGTGACGATATCCGGCTATGAGCAGTTCTTC. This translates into CASSQDLSGVTISGYEQFF.

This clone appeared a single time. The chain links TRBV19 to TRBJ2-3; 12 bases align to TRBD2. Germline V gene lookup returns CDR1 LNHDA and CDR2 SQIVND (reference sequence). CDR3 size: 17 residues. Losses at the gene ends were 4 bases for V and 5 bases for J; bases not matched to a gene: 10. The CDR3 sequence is CASSTATSGSLVDTQYF. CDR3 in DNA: TGTGCCAGTAGTACGGCGACTAGCGGGAGCTTGGTAGATACGCAGTATTTT.

DNA of the CDR3: TGTGCCAGCATCCTGACAGGGGGGAACTATGGCTACACCTTC. Its protein product is CASILTGGNYGYTF. V usage is TRBV5-8 and J usage is TRBJ1-2, with 9 nucleotides matching TRBD1. CDR1 is SGHTS and CDR2 is YDEGEE in the germline V gene. J gave up 2 bases and V 6 bases, and 5 bases lay outside the gene matches. The CDR3 is 14 amino acids.

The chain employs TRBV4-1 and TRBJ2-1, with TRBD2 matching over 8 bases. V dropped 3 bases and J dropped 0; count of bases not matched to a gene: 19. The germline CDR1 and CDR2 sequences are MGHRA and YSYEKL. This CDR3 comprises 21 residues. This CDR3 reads CASSHSYRPSGFSSSYNEQFF. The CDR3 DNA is TGCGCCAGCAGCCATTCCTACCGCCCTAGCGGGTTCTCCAGCTCCTACAATGAGCAGTTCTTC.

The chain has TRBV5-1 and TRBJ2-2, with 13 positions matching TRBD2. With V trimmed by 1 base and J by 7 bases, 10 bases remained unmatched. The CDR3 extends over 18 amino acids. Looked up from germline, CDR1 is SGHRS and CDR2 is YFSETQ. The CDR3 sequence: CASSLKPLAGGPIGELFF. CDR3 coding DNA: TGCGCCAGCAGCTTGAAGCCACTAGCGGGAGGGCCTATCGGGGAGCTGTTTTTT.

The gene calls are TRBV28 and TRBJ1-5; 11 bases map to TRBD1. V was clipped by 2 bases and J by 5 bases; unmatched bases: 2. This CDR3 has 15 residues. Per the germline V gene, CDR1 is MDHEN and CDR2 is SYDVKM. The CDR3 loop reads CASSLMGQGDQPQHF. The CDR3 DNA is TGTGCCAGCAGTTTAATGGGACAGGGGGATCAGCCCCAGCATTTT. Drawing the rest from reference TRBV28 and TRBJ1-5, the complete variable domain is DVKVTQSSRYLVKRTGEKVFLECVQDMDHENMFWYRQDPGLGLRLIYFSYDVKMKEKGDIPEGYSVSREKKERFSLILESASTNQTSMYLCASSLMGQGDQPQHFGDGTRLSIL.

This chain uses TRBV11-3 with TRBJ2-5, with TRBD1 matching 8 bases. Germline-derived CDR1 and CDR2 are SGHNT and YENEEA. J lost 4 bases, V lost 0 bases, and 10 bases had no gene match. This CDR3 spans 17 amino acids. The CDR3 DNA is TGTGCCAGCAGCTTAGACTCCTGGACAGGGAAAGGAGAGACCCAGTACTTC. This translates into CASSLDSWTGKGETQYF. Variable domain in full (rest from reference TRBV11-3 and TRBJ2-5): EAGVVQSPRYKIIEKKQPVAFWCNPISGHNTLYWYLQNLGQGPELLIRYENEEAVDDSQLPKDRFSAERLKGVDSTLKIQPAELGDSAVYLCASSLDSWTGKGETQYFGPGTRLLVL.

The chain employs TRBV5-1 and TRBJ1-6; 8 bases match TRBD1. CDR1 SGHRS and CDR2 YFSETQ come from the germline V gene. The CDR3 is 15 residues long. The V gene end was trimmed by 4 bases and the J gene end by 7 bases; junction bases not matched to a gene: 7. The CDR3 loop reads CASSQTGEGNSPLHF. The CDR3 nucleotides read TGCGCCAGCAGCCAGACAGGGGAAGGAAATTCACCCCTCCACTTT. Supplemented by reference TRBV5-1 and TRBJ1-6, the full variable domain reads KAGVTQTPRYLIKTRGQQVTLSCSPISGHRSVSWYQQTPGQGLQFLFEYFSETQRNKGNFPGRFSGRQFSNSRSEMNVSTLELGDSALYLCASSQTGEGNSPLHFGNGTRLTVT.

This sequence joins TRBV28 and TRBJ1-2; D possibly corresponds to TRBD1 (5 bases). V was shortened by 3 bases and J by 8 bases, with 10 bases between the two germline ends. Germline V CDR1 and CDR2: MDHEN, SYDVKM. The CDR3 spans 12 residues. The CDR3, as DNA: TGTGCCAGCAGTTTTATAGGGGTCGGCTACACCTTC. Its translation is CASSFIGVGYTF.

CDR3 bases: TGTGCCAGCAGTTTAAGGGGCACTGTTCAGCCCCAGCATTTT. Translated: CASSLRGTVQPQHF. The chain joins TRBV28 to TRBJ1-5, with D tentatively TRBD1 (5 bases). From germline, CDR1 is MDHEN and CDR2 SYDVKM. Trimming pared 2 bases from V and 6 bases from J, leaving 11 bases between. The CDR3 consists of 14 residues.

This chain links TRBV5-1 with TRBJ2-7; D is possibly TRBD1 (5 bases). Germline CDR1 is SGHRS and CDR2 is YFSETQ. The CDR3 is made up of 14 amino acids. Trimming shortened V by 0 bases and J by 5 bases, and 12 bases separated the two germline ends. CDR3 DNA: TGCGCCAGCAGCTTGGGCAGGGTTCACAACGAGCAGTACTTC. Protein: CASSLGRVHNEQYF.

The CDR3 bases are TGTGCCAGCAGTTCAAACGACGACAGGGTGGGCACTGAAGCTTTCTTT. This translates into CASSSNDDRVGTEAFF. The J gene is TRBJ1-1, the V gene TRBV6-5, with 7 bases identical to TRBD1. J lost 4 bases, V lost 4 bases, and 12 bases had no gene match. CDR1 is MNHEY and CDR2 is SVGAGI in the germline V gene. The CDR3 has 16 amino acids.

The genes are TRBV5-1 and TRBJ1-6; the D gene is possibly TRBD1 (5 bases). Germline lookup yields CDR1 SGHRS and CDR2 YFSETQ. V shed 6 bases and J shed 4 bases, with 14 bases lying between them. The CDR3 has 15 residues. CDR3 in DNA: TGCGCCAGCACCCTTGAAGGACATTATAATTCACCCCTCCACTTT. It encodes CASTLEGHYNSPLHF.

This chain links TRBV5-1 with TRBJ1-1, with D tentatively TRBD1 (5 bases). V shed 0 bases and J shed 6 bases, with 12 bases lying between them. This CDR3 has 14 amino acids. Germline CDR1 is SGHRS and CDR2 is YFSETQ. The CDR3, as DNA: TGCGCCAGCAGCTTGGCATTGACGGGGGCTGAAGCTTTCTTT. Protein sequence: CASSLALTGAEAFF.

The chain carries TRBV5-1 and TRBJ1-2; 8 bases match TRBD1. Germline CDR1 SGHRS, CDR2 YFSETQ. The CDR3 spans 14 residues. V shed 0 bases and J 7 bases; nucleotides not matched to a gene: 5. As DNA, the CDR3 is TGCGCCAGCAGCTTGGCCCAGGGGGCGGGTGGCTACACCTTC. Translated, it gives CASSLAQGAGGYTF. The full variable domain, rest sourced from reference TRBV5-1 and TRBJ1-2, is KAGVTQTPRYLIKTRGQQVTLSCSPISGHRSVSWYQQTPGQGLQFLFEYFSETQRNKGNFPGRFSGRQFSNSRSEMNVSTLELGDSALYLCASSLAQGAGGYTFGSGTRLTVV.

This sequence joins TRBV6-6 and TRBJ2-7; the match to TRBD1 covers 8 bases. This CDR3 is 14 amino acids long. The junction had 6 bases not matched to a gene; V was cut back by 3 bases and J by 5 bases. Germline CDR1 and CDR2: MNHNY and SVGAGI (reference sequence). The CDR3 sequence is CASSYRDRLNEQYF. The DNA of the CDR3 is TGTGCCAGCAGTTATAGGGACAGGCTGAACGAGCAGTACTTC.

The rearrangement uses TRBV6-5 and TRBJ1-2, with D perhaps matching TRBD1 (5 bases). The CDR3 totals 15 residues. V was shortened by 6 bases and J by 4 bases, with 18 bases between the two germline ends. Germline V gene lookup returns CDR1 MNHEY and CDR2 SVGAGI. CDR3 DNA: TGTGCCAGCAGGCGGTCGGCGGGACTCGGCTATGGCTACACCTTC. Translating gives CASRRSAGLGYGYTF.

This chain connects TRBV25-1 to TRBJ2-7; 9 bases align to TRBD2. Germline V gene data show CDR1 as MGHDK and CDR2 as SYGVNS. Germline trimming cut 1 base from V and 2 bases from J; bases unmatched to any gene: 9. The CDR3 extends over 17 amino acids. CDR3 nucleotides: TGTGCCAGCAGTGAATTTATTAGCGGGAGTTCAACCTACGAGCAGTACTTC. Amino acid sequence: CASSEFISGSSTYEQYF.

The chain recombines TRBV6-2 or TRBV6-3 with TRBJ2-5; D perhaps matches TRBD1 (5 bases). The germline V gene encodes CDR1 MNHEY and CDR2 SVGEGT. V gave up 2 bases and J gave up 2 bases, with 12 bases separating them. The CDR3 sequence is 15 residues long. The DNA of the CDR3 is TGTGCCAGCAGTTACGGACATGGGCCACAAGAGACCCAGTACTTC. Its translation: CASSYGHGPQETQYF.

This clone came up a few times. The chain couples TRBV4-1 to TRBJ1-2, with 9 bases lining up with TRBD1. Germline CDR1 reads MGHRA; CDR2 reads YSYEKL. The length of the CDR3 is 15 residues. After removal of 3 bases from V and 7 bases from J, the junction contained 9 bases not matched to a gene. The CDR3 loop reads CASSQGIDRGFGYTF. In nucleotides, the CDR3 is TGCGCCAGCAGCCAGGGGATCGACAGGGGGTTTGGCTACACCTTC.

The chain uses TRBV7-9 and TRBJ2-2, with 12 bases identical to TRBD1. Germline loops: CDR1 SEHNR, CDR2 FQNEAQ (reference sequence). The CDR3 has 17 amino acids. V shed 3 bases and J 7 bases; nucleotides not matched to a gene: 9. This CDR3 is CASSLDGDRGLVGELFF. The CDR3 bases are TGTGCCAGCAGCTTGGATGGGGACAGGGGGCTTGTCGGGGAGCTGTTTTTT.